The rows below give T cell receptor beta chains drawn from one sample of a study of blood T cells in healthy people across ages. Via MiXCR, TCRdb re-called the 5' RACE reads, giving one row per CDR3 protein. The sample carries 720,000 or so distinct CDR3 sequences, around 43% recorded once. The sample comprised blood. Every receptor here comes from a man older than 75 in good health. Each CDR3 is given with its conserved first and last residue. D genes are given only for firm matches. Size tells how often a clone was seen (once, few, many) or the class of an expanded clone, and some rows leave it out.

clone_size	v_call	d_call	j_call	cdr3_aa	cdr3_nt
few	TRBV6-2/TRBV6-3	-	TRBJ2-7	CASSRSTYEQYF	TGTGCCAGCAGCCGTTCAACCTACGAGCAGTACTTC
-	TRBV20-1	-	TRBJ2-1	CSATQQGWSYNEQFF	TGCAGTGCTACTCAGCAGGGCTGGTCCTACAATGAGCAGTTCTTC
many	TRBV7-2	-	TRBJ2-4	CAAGGVGAKNIQYF	TGTGCCGCTGGGGGAGTCGGGGCCAAAAACATTCAGTACTTC
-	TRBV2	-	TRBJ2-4	CASSGDRAKNIQYF	TGTGCCAGCAGTGGGGACCGGGCCAAAAACATTCAGTACTTC
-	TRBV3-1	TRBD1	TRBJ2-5	CASSPRTGGKTQYF	TGTGCCAGCAGCCCGCGGACAGGGGGCAAGACCCAGTACTTC
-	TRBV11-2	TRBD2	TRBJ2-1	CASSLDRTSGRAGQFF	TGTGCCAGCAGCTTAGATCGTACTAGCGGGAGGGCCGGGCAGTTCTTC
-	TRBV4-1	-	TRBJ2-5	CASSQSGIQETQYF	TGCGCCAGCAGCCAATCAGGCATTCAAGAGACCCAGTACTTC
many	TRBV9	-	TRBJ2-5	CASSVGDEYQETQYF	TGTGCCAGCAGCGTAGGTGATGAGTACCAAGAGACCCAGTACTTC
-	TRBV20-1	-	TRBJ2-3	CSARRGKGGTDTQYF	TGCAGTGCTAGACGTGGGAAGGGAGGCACAGATACGCAGTATTTT
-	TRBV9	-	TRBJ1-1	CASSKTDIFSEAFF	TGTGCCAGCAGCAAGACCGATATTTTCTCCGAAGCTTTCTTT
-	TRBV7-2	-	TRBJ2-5	CASSLRVVVGRRTTQYF	TGTGCCAGCAGCTTAAGAGTCGTAGTGGGGAGGCGGACGACCCAGTACTTC
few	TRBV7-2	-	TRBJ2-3	CASSPGTPDTQYF	TGTGCCAGCAGCCCCGGGACACCAGATACGCAGTATTTT
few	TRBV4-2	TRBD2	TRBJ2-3	CASSQEGGGGPDTQYF	TGTGCCAGCAGCCAAGAGGGCGGGGGGGGTCCAGATACGCAGTATTTT
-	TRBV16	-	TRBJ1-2	CASSEAVHYSYTF	TGTGCCAGCAGCGAGGCCGTCCATTACAGCTACACCTTC
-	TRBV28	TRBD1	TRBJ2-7	CASSQGDVSYEQYF	TGTGCCAGCAGTCAGGGGGATGTCTCCTACGAGCAGTACTTC
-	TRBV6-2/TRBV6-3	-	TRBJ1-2	CASSYDSSYGYTF	TGTGCCAGCAGTTACGACAGTTCATACGGCTACACCTTC
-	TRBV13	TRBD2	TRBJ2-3	CASSPPPAGGTPSTDTQYF	TGTGCCAGCAGCCCCCCTCCCGCGGGGGGAACTCCCAGCACAGATACGCAGTATTTT
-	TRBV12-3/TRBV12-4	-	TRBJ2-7	CAIRDDNSYEQYF	TGTGCCATCAGGGATGATAACTCCTACGAGCAGTACTTC
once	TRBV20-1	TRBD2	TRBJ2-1	CSAGGLAGKMDNEQFF	TGCAGTGCTGGAGGACTAGCGGGAAAAATGGACAATGAGCAGTTCTTC
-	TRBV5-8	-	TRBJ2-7	CASSLSGGTEQYF	TGTGCCAGCAGCTTGTCCGGGGGCACTGAGCAGTACTTC
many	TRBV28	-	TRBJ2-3	CASTVGGGDTQYF	TGTGCCAGCACCGTAGGAGGGGGCGATACGCAGTATTTT
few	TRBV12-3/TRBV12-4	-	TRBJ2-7	CASSLGQRVPYEQYF	TGTGCCAGCAGTTTGGGACAGCGGGTGCCCTACGAGCAGTACTTC
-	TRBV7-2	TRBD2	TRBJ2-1	CASSLVGGGAGDNEQFF	TGTGCCAGCAGCTTAGTTGGCGGGGGGGCCGGTGACAATGAGCAGTTCTTC
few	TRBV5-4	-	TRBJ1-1	CASSFPPGRDTEAFF	TGTGCCAGCAGCTTTCCCCCGGGACGGGACACTGAAGCTTTCTTT
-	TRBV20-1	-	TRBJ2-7	CSARAPNNEQYF	TGCAGTGCTAGAGCCCCTAACAATGAGCAGTACTTC
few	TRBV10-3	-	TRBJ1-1	CAISAKGMNTEAFF	TGTGCCATCAGTGCAAAGGGGATGAACACTGAAGCTTTCTTT
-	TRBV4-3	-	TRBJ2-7	CASSQRRGTYEQYF	TGCGCCAGCAGCCAAAGGCGGGGAACCTACGAGCAGTACTTC
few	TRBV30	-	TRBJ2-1	CAWMDKRSYNEQFF	TGTGCCTGGATGGACAAGCGCTCCTACAATGAGCAGTTCTTC
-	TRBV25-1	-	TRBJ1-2	CASSEERGYGYTF	TGTGCCAGCAGTGAAGAAAGGGGATATGGCTACACCTTC
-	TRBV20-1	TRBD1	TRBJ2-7	CSASEGALRDEQYF	TGCAGTGCTAGTGAGGGGGCGCTTAGAGACGAGCAGTACTTC
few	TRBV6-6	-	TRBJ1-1	CASSYEQDTEAFF	TGTGCCAGCAGTTACGAACAAGACACTGAAGCTTTCTTT
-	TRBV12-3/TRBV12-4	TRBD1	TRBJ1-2	CASSLSGTGYGYTF	TGTGCCAGCAGTTTGTCCGGGACAGGTTACGGCTACACCTTC
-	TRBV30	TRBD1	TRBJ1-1	CAWRDREGEAFF	TGTGCCTGGAGGGACAGGGAGGGTGAAGCTTTCTTT
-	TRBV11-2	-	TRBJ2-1	CASSYTTSSGEQFF	TGTGCCAGCAGCTATACAACTAGTTCCGGTGAGCAGTTCTTC
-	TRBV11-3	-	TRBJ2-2	CASSHQMGRTGELFF	TGTGCCAGCAGCCATCAGATGGGTCGGACCGGGGAGCTGTTTTTT
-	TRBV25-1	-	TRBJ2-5	CASSEYTSHSGQETQYF	TGTGCCAGCAGTGAATATACGTCCCATTCGGGCCAAGAGACCCAGTACTTC
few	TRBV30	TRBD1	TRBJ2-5	CAWGRGQETQYF	TGTGCCTGGGGCAGGGGGCAAGAGACCCAGTACTTC
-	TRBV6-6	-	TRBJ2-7	CASSPLGCEQYF	TGTGCCAGCAGTCCCCTCGGGTGCGAGCAGTACTTC
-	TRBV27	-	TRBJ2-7	CASSFAASYEQYF	TGTGCCAGCAGTTTTGCAGCCTCCTACGAGCAGTACTTC
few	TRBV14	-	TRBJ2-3	CASSQDWSDRDTQYF	TGTGCCAGCAGCCAAGATTGGTCGGACCGGGATACGCAGTATTTT
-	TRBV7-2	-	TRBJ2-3	CASSLPSYLKGTDTQYF	TGTGCCAGCAGCTTACCTTCATATTTGAAGGGCACAGATACGCAGTATTTT
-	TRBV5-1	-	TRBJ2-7	CASSWDVGQTEQYF	TGCGCCAGCAGCTGGGACGTTGGGCAGACCGAGCAGTACTTC
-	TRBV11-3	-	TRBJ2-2	CASSLLGSGELFF	TGTGCCAGCAGCTTGCTCGGGTCCGGGGAGCTGTTTTTT
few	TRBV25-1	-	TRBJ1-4	CAIKGPNEKLFF	TGTGCCATCAAGGGGCCTAATGAAAAACTGTTTTTT
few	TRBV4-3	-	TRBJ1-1	CASSQDLQRSTEAFF	TGCGCCAGCAGCCAAGATCTGCAGAGAAGCACTGAAGCTTTCTTT
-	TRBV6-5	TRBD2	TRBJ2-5	CASAKGGDQETQYF	TGTGCCAGCGCTAAGGGAGGGGACCAAGAGACCCAGTACTTC
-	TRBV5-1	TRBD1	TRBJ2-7	CASSARKSGTGRIYEQYF	TGCGCCAGCAGCGCCCGAAAATCCGGGACAGGGAGAATCTACGAGCAGTACTTC
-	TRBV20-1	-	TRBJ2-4	CSARDVQPFRDLGTNLLAKSIQYF	TGCAGTGCTAGAGACGTTCAACCTTTCCGGGACTTAGGGACCAATTTACTAGCCAAAAGCATTCAGTACTTC